Below are 14 T cell receptor beta chains sequenced from a single sample in a study of glioma-infiltrating T cells after dendritic cell vaccination (dated by TCRdb to 2016 to 2017). The label giving this sample's time point can be read as: after dendritic cell vaccination, including at tumor progression/relapse. The protocol used for the library was the immunoSEQ multiplex PCR assay. TCRdb carries this immuneACCESS record with in-frame sequences only. Its versions omit some clonotypes, under half of them owing to an unresolved V gene in the studies checked, with the rest unexplained. Recorded for this sample are approximately 110,000 clones; around 90% of them occurred a single time. Together, the top ten hold 2.7% of the sample. The sample was blood, taken after dendritic cell vaccination. The receptors derive from a human donor with glioblastoma.

CDR3 sequence reads: CASRSGGRGHPQHF. The DNA for the CDR3 is TGTGCCAGCAGATCGGGTGGCAGGGGGCATCCCCAGCATTTT. This chain links TRBV7-6 with TRBJ1-5; 8 nucleotides line up with TRBD1. V was clipped by 6 bases and J by 10 bases; unmatched bases: 11. This CDR3 has 14 residues. The germline V gene has CDR1 SGHVS and CDR2 FNYEAQ.

In its sample, this clone was seen once. This sequence joins TRBV14 and TRBJ2-7; 9 positions agree with TRBD1. Germline values: CDR1 SGHDN, CDR2 FVKESK. The CDR3 length is 15 residues. The V gene end was trimmed by 4 bases and the J gene end by 4 bases; junction bases not matched to a gene: 8. CDR3 residues: CASSPKGQGLYEQYF. The CDR3 bases are TGTGCCAGCAGCCCAAAAGGACAGGGGTTGTACGAGCAGTACTTC.

The rearrangement joins TRBV4-2 to TRBJ2-5, with a possible D match to TRBD2 (5 bases). Germline V gene lookup returns CDR1 LGHNA and CDR2 YNFKEQ. V dropped 1 base and J dropped 0 bases, with 9 bases sitting between them. The length of the CDR3 is 15 residues. The CDR3 bases are TGTGCCAGCAGCCAAGCGCTAGCCTACCAAGAGACCCAGTACTTC. Translated: CASSQALAYQETQYF.

The chain is built from TRBV19 and TRBJ2-4, with TRBD2 as a possible D gene (6 bases). Germline CDR1 is LNHDA and CDR2 is SQIVND (reference sequence). The CDR3 runs to 15 residues. Trimming stripped 2 bases from V and 0 bases from J, with 8 bases between. The DNA of the CDR3 is TGTGCCAGTAGTATAACGGGACTAGCCAAAAACATTCAGTACTTC. The encoded protein is CASSITGLAKNIQYF.

J is TRBJ2-1 and V is TRBV4-1, with 8 bases lining up with TRBD1. V lost 0 bases to trimming and J lost 9 bases; unmatched junction nucleotides: 13. CDR1 is MGHRA and CDR2 is YSYEKL in the germline V gene. This CDR3 is built from 17 residues. The CDR3 here is CASSQDLDRVGVSEQFF. The CDR3 DNA sequence: TGCGCCAGCAGCCAAGACTTGGACAGGGTGGGGGTCAGTGAGCAGTTCTTC.

The chain couples TRBV4-1 to TRBJ2-3; TRBD2 is a possible D gene (6 bases). Per germline, CDR1 MGHRA and CDR2 YSYEKL. CDR3 length: 14 residues. Deletions cut 2 bases from V and 5 bases from J, with 11 bases between. CDR3 DNA sequence: TGCGCCAGCAGCCAAAAGGGACTTATAGATACGCAGTATTTT. It yields the protein CASSQKGLIDTQYF.

The chain links TRBV5-1 to TRBJ2-1; 7 bases are shared with TRBD1. CDR3 length: 16 residues. Germline assignment: CDR1 SGHRS and CDR2 YFSETQ. V was clipped by 4 bases and J by 8 bases; unmatched bases: 15. DNA of the CDR3: TGCGCCAGCAGCCAGGGACCCGGGACAGAAGTTGATGAGCAGTTCTTC. Protein sequence: CASSQGPGTEVDEQFF. Based on the CDR3 plus reference TRBV5-1 and TRBJ2-1, the full variable domain is KAGVTQTPRYLIKTRGQQVTLSCSPISGHRSVSWYQQTPGQGLQFLFEYFSETQRNKGNFPGRFSGRQFSNSRSEMNVSTLELGDSALYLCASSQGPGTEVDEQFFGPGTRLTVL.

The V call is TRBV9, the J call TRBJ2-3; 7 nucleotides match TRBD2. This CDR3 region has 15 residues. The V gene's germline CDR1 is SGDLS and CDR2 YYNGEE. Germline trimming cut 0 bases from V and 1 base from J; bases unmatched to any gene: 2. The CDR3 here is CASSVASGRTDTQYF. CDR3 sequence (DNA): TGTGCCAGCAGCGTAGCTAGCGGACGCACAGATACGCAGTATTTT.

The chain recombines TRBV9 with TRBJ2-7, with 10 nucleotides matching TRBD1. Trimming at V came to 0 bases and at J to 3 bases, leaving 9 bases not matched to a gene. The V gene's germline CDR1 is SGDLS and CDR2 YYNGEE. The CDR3 is made up of 17 amino acids. CDR3 DNA sequence: TGTGCCAGCAGCGTAGGTAGTCCGACAGGGGGCTTCTACGAGCAGTACTTC. Encoded protein: CASSVGSPTGGFYEQYF.

The V gene is TRBV18, the J gene TRBJ2-5; a possible D gene is TRBD2 (5 bases). The CDR3 consists of 15 residues. V lost 2 bases to trimming and J lost 4 bases, with 14 bases between them. Germline V lookup: CDR1 KGHSH, CDR2 LQKENI. CDR3 coding DNA: TGTGCCAGCTCACCAGGTGAAGGGAGTCGAGAGACCCAGTACTTC. Amino acids: CASSPGEGSRETQYF. Combining the CDR3 with reference TRBV18 and TRBJ2-5 gives the whole variable domain NAGVMQNPRHLVRRRGQEARLRCSPMKGHSHVYWYRQLPEEGLKFMVYLQKENIIDESGMPKERFSAEFPKEGPSILRIQQVVRGDSAAYFCASSPGEGSRETQYFGPGTRLLVL.

This chain uses TRBV18 with TRBJ1-5; 7 bases fit TRBD1. The CDR3 has 13 residues. V lost 8 bases to trimming and J lost 2 bases; unmatched junction nucleotides: 3. Germline CDR1 KGHSH, CDR2 LQKENI. The chain's CDR3 is CASTGQGNQPQHF. CDR3 coding DNA: TGTGCCAGCACCGGACAGGGCAATCAGCCCCAGCATTTT.

This rearrangement joins TRBV9 to TRBJ1-1, with TRBD1 matching over 7 bases. Trimming took 5 bases from V and 4 from J; bases not matched to a gene: 8. The CDR3 is 14 residues long. Looked up from germline, CDR1 is SGDLS and CDR2 is YYNGEE. The CDR3 sequence is CASSPTGTVTEAFF. DNA for the CDR3: TGTGCCAGCAGTCCGACAGGGACGGTCACTGAAGCTTTCTTT.

The chain is built from TRBV9 and TRBJ2-1; 11 bases are a match to TRBD2. Losses at the gene ends were 2 bases for V and 6 bases for J; bases not matched to a gene: 10. The CDR3 runs to 17 residues. From germline, CDR1 is SGDLS and CDR2 YYNGEE. This CDR3 reads CASSVHPTSGASNEQFF. The CDR3 coding sequence is TGTGCCAGCAGCGTCCACCCGACTAGCGGGGCGAGCAATGAGCAGTTCTTC.

Concerning this clone: The same CDR3 arises from other DNA sequences in this sample as well. The genes are TRBV6-5 and TRBJ1-6; TRBD1 agrees at 8 bases. Unmatched junction bases numbered 4, after V lost 4 bases and J lost 8 bases. Germline CDR1 reads MNHEY; CDR2 reads SVGAGI. This CDR3 comprises 14 residues. The CDR3 is CASSSTGGYSPLHF. CDR3 DNA sequence: TGTGCCAGCAGTTCTACAGGGGGTTATTCACCCCTCCACTTT.